These 30 T cell receptor beta chains were all obtained from the same sample, sequenced in a study of CD8 T cells in ankylosing spondylitis. MiXCR, run by TCRdb on the 5' RACE reads, gives a single entry per CDR3 protein. The profile shows more than 60,000 distinct CDR3 sequences, approximately 5% of them singletons. The sample taken for sequencing was blood, either unsorted or a sorted T cell fraction (not recorded which). The receptors stem from a male donor with ankylosing spondylitis or in good health (not recorded which).

In its sample, this clonotype was seen many times. The chain joins TRBV7-2 to TRBJ1-1; D not certain. The CDR3 has 12 residues. CDR1 is SGHTA, CDR2 FQGNSA, per germline. V was cut by 3 bases and J by 4 bases, with 6 bases left in between. CDR3 loop: CASSFWSTEAFF. CDR3 DNA sequence: TGTGCCAGCAGCTTTTGGAGCACTGAAGCTTTCTTT. Filled out from reference TRBV7-2 and TRBJ1-1, the complete variable domain reads GAGVSQSPSNKVTEKGKDVELRCDPISGHTALYWYRQSLGQGLEFLIYFQGNSAPDKSGLPSDRFSAERTGGSVSTLTIQRTQQEDSAVYLCASSFWSTEAFFGQGTRLTVV.

This clonotype was recorded at least ten times. The chain joins TRBV29-1 to TRBJ2-1; D not resolved. CDR1 is SQVTM and CDR2 is ANQGSEA in the germline V gene. V was pared by 2 bases and J by 7 bases, with 15 bases between. CDR3 length: 14 amino acids. The CDR3 spells CSVERSLRSNEQFF. The DNA of the CDR3 is TGCAGCGTTGAAAGGTCTCTTAGGTCTAATGAGCAGTTCTTC.

This clonotype was picked up many times. V is TRBV18 and J is TRBJ2-3, with 7 bases that match TRBD1. This CDR3 region has 14 residues. In germline, CDR1 is KGHSH, CDR2 LQKENI. Unmatched junction bases numbered 3, after V lost 4 bases and J lost 2 bases. The CDR3 DNA follows: TGTGCCAGCTCACAGGGGGCCTACACAGATACGCAGTATTTT. Translating gives CASSQGAYTDTQYF.

This clonotype was seen repeatedly, ten times or more. The rearrangement joins TRBV28 to TRBJ2-3, with D perhaps matching TRBD1 (6 bases). This CDR3 contains 16 residues. Trimming took 5 bases from V and 5 from J, leaving 20 bases between them. Germline V CDR1 and CDR2: MDHEN, SYDVKM. The CDR3 DNA reads as TGTGCCAGCAGTCCCCCGACAGGAAGAGGGGAAGATACGCAGTATTTT. Translated: CASSPPTGRGEDTQYF.

This clonotype was picked up many times. The rearrangement uses TRBV4-3 and TRBJ2-2; tentative D call: TRBD1 (7 bases). Trimming removed 3 bases at V and 3 bases at J, with 11 bases between. The CDR3 contains 15 residues. Germline V CDR1 and CDR2: LGHNA, YSLEER. The CDR3 nucleotides are TGCGCCAGCAGCCATAGCAGGGGGGACACCGGGGAGCTGTTTTTT. This encodes CASSHSRGDTGELFF.

This clonotype was counted at least ten times. The DNA of the CDR3 is TGCAGTGCTCGTCCGGACAGACCACCGGACTACAATGAGCAGTTCTTC. Amino acids: CSARPDRPPDYNEQFF. V usage is TRBV20-1 and J usage is TRBJ2-1; D perhaps matches TRBD1 (6 bases). Germline CDR1 is DFQATT and CDR2 is SNEGSKA (reference sequence). This CDR3 is built from 16 residues. V lost 5 bases, J lost 3 bases, and 20 bases lay in between.

This clonotype was seen at least ten times. CDR3 in DNA: TGTGCCAGCAGTGCACCGACAGGGCGTCGGGACACTGAAGCTTTCTTT. Translating gives CASSAPTGRRDTEAFF. The rearrangement links TRBV6-1 to TRBJ1-1, with 7 bases aligning to TRBD1. The CDR3 runs to 16 residues. Unmatched junction bases numbered 11, after V lost 4 bases and J lost 3 bases. Germline V lookup: CDR1 MNHNS, CDR2 SASEGT.

This clonotype was seen repeatedly, ten times or more. The chain joins TRBV7-8 to TRBJ2-7; D not resolved. V was trimmed by 3 bases and J by 3 bases, leaving 9 bases between them. The germline V gene encodes CDR1 SGHVS and CDR2 FQNEAQ. This CDR3 has 13 amino acids. CDR3 in amino acids: CASSFGRSYEQYF. The CDR3 DNA reads as TGTGCCAGCAGCTTTGGAAGGAGCTACGAGCAGTACTTC.

This clonotype was observed many times. The chain joins TRBV5-1 to TRBJ2-1, with 7 bases lining up with TRBD1. Germline lookup yields CDR1 SGHRS and CDR2 YFSETQ. The trim removed 1 base at V and 0 bases at J, leaving 22 bases unmatched. The CDR3 has 22 residues. CDR3 in DNA: TGCGCCAGCAGCTTGATAAGGGGGCCAGGAAAATCGACCCCGAGCTCCTACAATGAGCAGTTCTTC. Protein product: CASSLIRGPGKSTPSSYNEQFF. Based on the CDR3 plus reference TRBV5-1 and TRBJ2-1, the full variable domain is KAGVTQTPRYLIKTRGQQVTLSCSPISGHRSVSWYQQTPGQGLQFLFEYFSETQRNKGNFPGRFSGRQFSNSRSEMNVSTLELGDSALYLCASSLIRGPGKSTPSSYNEQFFGPGTRLTVL.

This clonotype was seen repeatedly, ten times or more. The CDR3 coding sequence is TGCGCCAGCAGCTACCAGGGGAAAGAGACCCAGTACTTC. Translated: CASSYQGKETQYF. The V and J genes are TRBV5-1 and TRBJ2-5, with D tentatively TRBD1 (6 bases). The V gene lost 3 bases and the J gene lost 3 bases, with 9 bases spanning the gap. Germline values: CDR1 SGHRS, CDR2 YFSETQ. The CDR3 spans 13 residues.

In this sample, this clonotype turned up many times. V is TRBV6-5 and J is TRBJ1-1; TRBD1 agrees at 7 bases. This CDR3 is built from 14 residues. From germline, CDR1 is MNHEY and CDR2 SVGAGI. J gave up 7 bases and V 6 bases, and 11 bases lay outside the gene matches. As DNA, the CDR3 is TGTGCCAGCAGGCCCTCCGGGGGACAGTTTGAAGCTTTCTTT. Translation gives CASRPSGGQFEAFF.

Ten or more counts support this clonotype. The V and J genes are TRBV29-1 and TRBJ2-7; TRBD1 or TRBD2 may be the D gene (5 bases each). The CDR3 has 15 amino acids. The germline gives CDR1 SQVTM, CDR2 ANQGSEA. V lost 6 bases to trimming and J lost 2 bases, with 20 bases between them. The DNA for the CDR3 is TGCAGCGTCGGGACGGCACGAAAAGGCGCCTACGAGCAGTACTTC. It is translated as CSVGTARKGAYEQYF.

This clonotype was observed many times. The chain has TRBV3-1 and TRBJ1-5, with 10 bases fitting TRBD1. CDR1 and CDR2 (germline): LGHDT, YNNKEL (reference sequence). This CDR3 comprises 15 residues. Trimming at V came to 0 bases and at J to 6 bases, leaving 2 bases not matched to a gene. The CDR3 DNA sequence: TGTGCCAGCAGCCAAGATGGGACAGGGGTTCAGCCCCAGCATTTT. It is translated as CASSQDGTGVQPQHF.

The table lists this clonotype with a few counts. It may be a read error: a sequence one base away is much more abundant. The rearrangement joins TRBV20-1 to TRBJ2-1; D remains ambiguous. Germline V lookup: CDR1 DFQATT, CDR2 SNEGSKA (reference sequence). The CDR3 contains 11 residues. V shed 6 bases and J shed 5 bases, with 8 bases lying between them. The CDR3 DNA sequence: TGCAGTGCCGCCCGGGACAATGAGCAGTTCTTC. Its protein product is CSAARDNEQFF.

This clonotype was recorded many times. The chain joins TRBV28 to TRBJ2-7; D gene ambiguous. This CDR3 region has 11 residues. V lost 2 bases, J lost 5 bases, and 4 bases lay in between. The germline gives CDR1 MDHEN, CDR2 SYDVKM. In DNA form, the CDR3 reads TGTGCCAGCAGTTTAATCCACGAGCAGTACTTC. Translating gives CASSLIHEQYF.

In this sample, this clonotype turned up many times. The chain combines TRBV11-2 with TRBJ1-4; D remains ambiguous. The CDR3 totals 14 residues. V was clipped by 1 base and J by 7 bases, with 10 bases between them. Looked up from germline, CDR1 is SGHAT and CDR2 is FQNNGV. CDR3 sequence: CASSLVTGPEKLFF. The CDR3 bases are TGTGCCAGCAGCTTAGTAACCGGGCCTGAAAAACTGTTTTTT.

This clonotype was detected many times. The rearrangement links TRBV21-1 to TRBJ1-1; TRBD1, the D gene given by the table, was not confirmed from the DNA. TRBV21-1 is a pseudogene. The CDR3 has 11 amino acids. For the CDR3, the DNA is TGTGCCAGCAGCAAAGGCAGGGGTGCTTTCTTT. Translating it yields CASSKGRGAFF.

The CDR3 DNA is TGTGCCAGCAGCCCCCAGACAGGGATCAGTGAAAAACTGTTTTTT. This translates into CASSPQTGISEKLFF. The chain has TRBV11-2 and TRBJ1-4, with 7 positions matching TRBD1. The CDR3 spans 15 residues. Germline V lookup: CDR1 SGHAT, CDR2 FQNNGV. Unmatched junction bases numbered 10, after V lost 5 bases and J lost 7 bases.

This clonotype occurred a few times. The chain links TRBV7-9 to TRBJ2-2; TRBD2 aligns across 10 bases. This CDR3 is built from 16 residues. Germline assignment: CDR1 SEHNR and CDR2 FQNEAQ (reference sequence). With 5 bases clipped from V and 5 bases from J, the junction kept 8 bases outside the gene matches. This chain's CDR3 is CASSPVVAGGTGELFF. CDR3 nucleotides: TGTGCCAGCAGCCCCGTAGTAGCGGGGGGAACCGGGGAGCTGTTTTTT.

Comments on this clonotype: This may be a read error, as it is one base from a much larger clone. CDR3 nucleotides: TGTGCCAGCAGCAAACCAGGGACCTATGGCTACACCTTC. The encoded protein is CASSKPGTYGYTF. V is TRBV21-1 and J is TRBJ1-2; TRBD1, as called in the table, went unchecked against the DNA. TRBV21-1 is a listed pseudogene. The CDR3 covers 13 residues.

In its sample, this clonotype was seen many times. The genes are TRBV5-1 and TRBJ1-6, with TRBD1 matching over 7 bases. Germline V CDR1 and CDR2: SGHRS, YFSETQ. V was pared by 4 bases and J by 8 bases, with 3 bases of the junction left unmatched. The CDR3 runs 13 residues. CDR3 protein: CASSAGTDSPLHF. In DNA form, the CDR3 reads TGCGCCAGCAGCGCCGGGACAGATTCACCCCTCCACTTT.

In this sample, this clonotype turned up many times. The chain is built from TRBV4-2 and TRBJ1-2; D not resolved. CDR3 size: 14 residues. The V gene's germline CDR1 is LGHNA and CDR2 YNFKEQ. V was cut by 3 bases and J by 4 bases, with 12 bases left in between. The chain's CDR3 is CASSHVTSIYGYTF. In DNA, the CDR3 is TGTGCCAGCAGCCATGTGACATCTATCTATGGCTACACCTTC.

This clonotype was found many times. The chain recombines TRBV10-3 with TRBJ2-3; perhaps TRBD1 as D (6 bases). V lost 7 bases to trimming and J lost 2 bases, with 13 bases between them. The CDR3 totals 14 residues. Germline V gene data show CDR1 as ENHRY and CDR2 as SYGVKD. CDR3 protein: CAIKGDVVTDTQYF. CDR3 bases: TGTGCCATCAAGGGGGACGTGGTCACAGATACGCAGTATTTT.

This clonotype appeared many times. This rearrangement joins TRBV10-3 to TRBJ2-2, with D uncertain. Germline values: CDR1 ENHRY, CDR2 SYGVKD. V was shortened by 6 bases and J by 0 bases, with 8 bases between the two germline ends. This CDR3 is built from 14 residues. This chain's CDR3 is CAIRDGANTGELFF. The CDR3 bases are TGTGCCATCAGGGACGGAGCGAACACCGGGGAGCTGTTTTTT.

This clonotype was seen at least ten times. The rearrangement joins TRBV9 to TRBJ1-2, with D hard to call. Trimming stripped 3 bases from V and 2 bases from J, with 17 bases between. Germline V gene data show CDR1 as SGDLS and CDR2 as YYNGEE. CDR3 length: 16 amino acids. This CDR3 reads CASSAEPDFANYGYTF. The DNA for the CDR3 is TGTGCCAGCAGCGCTGAGCCTGATTTCGCGAACTATGGCTACACCTTC.

This clonotype has at least ten counts. As DNA, the CDR3 is TGTGCCAGCAGACCCGGGGCTAGCACTCAGGAGACCCAGTACTTC. This encodes CASRPGASTQETQYF. The V and J genes are TRBV6-1 and TRBJ2-5; D assignment may be TRBD1 or TRBD2 (5 bases each). CDR1 and CDR2 (germline): MNHNS, SASEGT. Trimming removed 6 bases at V and 5 bases at J, with 19 bases between. CDR3 length: 15 residues.

This clonotype has ten or more counts. The V and J genes are TRBV29-1 and TRBJ2-5; 9 bases line up with TRBD2. V shed 7 bases and J 5 bases; nucleotides not matched to a gene: 11. This CDR3 region has 14 residues. The germline V gene has CDR1 SQVTM and CDR2 ANQGSEA. The CDR3 bases are TGCAGCGCCCACGCGGGACTAGCCAGCGAGACCCAGTACTTC. Protein sequence: CSAHAGLASETQYF.

In its sample, this clonotype was seen many times. The CDR3 protein is CITSLGETQYF. DNA of the CDR3: TGCATTACTAGCTTGGGAGAGACCCAGTACTTC. V and J are TRBV20-1 and TRBJ2-5, with D tentatively TRBD2 (6 bases). CDR3 length: 11 residues. The V gene's germline CDR1 is DFQATT and CDR2 SNEGSKA (reference sequence).

This clonotype has at least ten counts. The chain has TRBV20-1 and TRBJ2-5; D is possibly TRBD2 (5 bases). The germline V gene encodes CDR1 DFQATT and CDR2 SNEGSKA (reference sequence). V lost 5 bases, J lost 5 bases, and 21 bases lay in between. This CDR3 comprises 15 residues. The CDR3 reads CSADVKGTGSETQYF. Written as DNA, the CDR3 is TGCAGTGCTGACGTTAAGGGTACGGGGTCGGAGACCCAGTACTTC.

This clonotype was found many times. This chain joins TRBV12-3 or TRBV12-4 and TRBJ2-2; TRBD2 matches at 12 bases. The CDR3 extends over 15 amino acids. V was pared by 6 bases and J by 10 bases, with 9 bases of the junction left unmatched. In DNA, the CDR3 is TGTGCCAGCAGCCGACTAGCGGGGGCCGCAGCGGAGCTGTTTTTT. Its protein product is CASSRLAGAAAELFF.